These 26 T cell receptor beta chains were all obtained from the same sample, sequenced in a study of CXCR3-negative and CXCR3-positive naive CD8 T cells. Study-wide results and limits: Higher TRB CDR3 hydrophobicity marked CXCR3-positive naive cells relative to CXCR3-negative naive cells.

Their specific antigens are unknown. With UMI labels, 5' RACE was used to prepare the TRB cDNA libraries. TCRdb reprocessed the 5' RACE reads; each CDR3 protein has one entry and no DNA is given. Found here are 50,000 to 70,000 distinct CDR3 sequences; the top ten clones hold roughly 0.5%. Sequenced: naive CXCR3+ CD8+ T cells from blood. Subset indicated: CD45RO-CCR7+CD27+CD95- naive CD8+ T cells expressing CXCR3 (TNR3+). The receptors originated from a human donor in good health. Some clones in this sample may be carry-over from other donors' samples.

V gene TRBV29-1 combines with J gene TRBJ2-7. Germline loops: CDR1 SQVTM, CDR2 ANQGSEA. CDR3 length: 12 amino acids. The CDR3 spells CSVEGSGYEQYF.

The genes are TRBV5-1 and TRBJ2-1; TCRdb reports TRBD2, a call that lacks DNA to check it against. Germline V gene data show CDR1 as SGHRS and CDR2 as YFSETQ. The CDR3 covers 15 residues. This chain's CDR3 is CASIPSGGSYNEQFF.

This chain links TRBV28 with TRBJ2-7; the D call from TCRdb, TRBD1, cannot be confirmed without DNA. The CDR3 has 12 amino acids. The germline CDR1 and CDR2 sequences are MDHEN and SYDVKM. CDR3 protein: CASRDDGREQYF.

The chain uses TRBV29-1 and TRBJ2-1; TCRdb lists TRBD2, though no DNA is available to test this call. Germline CDR1 and CDR2: SQVTM and ANQGSEA. This CDR3 contains 17 residues. CDR3: CSVTETKLAGMNNEQFF.

The rearrangement joins TRBV6-5 to TRBJ2-2; the D gene TCRdb calls, TRBD2, cannot be checked with no DNA. Germline V CDR1 and CDR2: MNHEY, SVGAGI. The CDR3 has 15 amino acids. CDR3 protein: CASSYNGPNTGELFF.

The chain carries TRBV7-6 and TRBJ1-5; TCRdb's D gene call, TRBD1, goes unchecked for lack of DNA. The CDR3 is 15 amino acids. Per germline, CDR1 SGHVS and CDR2 FNYEAQ. The CDR3 is CASSPETALYQPQHF.

The rearrangement links TRBV12-3 or TRBV12-4 to TRBJ2-1; TCRdb designates TRBD1, a call that cannot be tested without DNA. The length of the CDR3 is 15 residues. The CDR3 region is CASRLTGGARNEQFF.

The J gene is TRBJ2-5, the V gene TRBV9; TCRdb reports TRBD2, a call that lacks DNA to check it against. This CDR3 spans 15 amino acids. Germline loops: CDR1 SGDLS, CDR2 YYNGEE. The CDR3 loop is CASSVDEREGETQYF.

This chain links TRBV29-1 with TRBJ2-5; TCRdb designates TRBD2, a call that cannot be tested without DNA. This CDR3 has 12 amino acids. Germline V gene sequence: CDR1 SQVTM, CDR2 ANQGSEA. The CDR3 reads CSAPPVEGTQYF.

The gene calls are TRBV7-9 and TRBJ2-7; TCRdb reports TRBD1, a call that lacks DNA to check it against. CDR1 and CDR2 from the germline V gene are SEHNR and FQNEAQ (reference sequence). This CDR3 has 14 amino acids. The CDR3 reads CASSRTGLSDEQYF.

The chain combines TRBV7-9 with TRBJ1-1. This CDR3 region has 14 residues. Per germline, CDR1 SEHNR and CDR2 FQNEAQ (reference sequence). The CDR3: CASPTGGLNTEAFF.

The CDR3 loop is CSATGTVHEETQYF. This chain joins TRBV20-1 and TRBJ2-5; the D call of TRBD1 rests on TCRdb alone, since no DNA is present to check it. Germline CDR1 DFQATT, CDR2 SNEGSKA (reference sequence). The CDR3 loop spans 14 amino acids.

V and J are TRBV7-9 and TRBJ1-4; checking the TCRdb D call of TRBD1 is not possible without DNA. Germline V lookup: CDR1 SEHNR, CDR2 FQNEAQ (reference sequence). This CDR3 has 16 amino acids. The CDR3: CASSLSGQPSNEKLFF.

J is TRBJ2-1 and V is TRBV12-3 or TRBV12-4; TCRdb picks TRBD2, but there is no DNA to check that call. This CDR3 contains 14 residues. CDR3 residues: CASRTSGGAYEQFF.

V is TRBV27 and J is TRBJ2-2; the TCRdb D gene call, TRBD1, has no DNA to confirm it. Germline values: CDR1 MNHEY, CDR2 SMNVEV (reference sequence). This CDR3 is built from 13 residues. This chain's CDR3 is CASSLDRVRELFF.

The J gene is TRBJ2-1, the V gene TRBV7-9; the TRBD1 assignment by TCRdb is unverifiable without DNA. Germline CDR1 is SEHNR and CDR2 is FQNEAQ (reference sequence). CDR3 length: 13 residues. CDR3 loop: CASSGGIYNEQFF.

The chain combines TRBV25-1 with TRBJ2-7. The germline CDR1 and CDR2 sequences are MGHDK and SYGVNS. This CDR3 has 14 residues. This CDR3 reads CASSDQLAPYEQYF.

The chain recombines TRBV20-1 with TRBJ2-7; the TCRdb call, TRBD1, lacks DNA for checking. Germline CDR1 is DFQATT and CDR2 is SNEGSKA (reference sequence). CDR3 size: 13 residues. Here the CDR3 reads CSAGSGNSYEQYF.

The CDR3 sequence is CASRAPGQGTEAFF. This rearrangement joins TRBV25-1 to TRBJ1-1; the D gene TCRdb calls, TRBD1, cannot be checked with no DNA. The CDR3 is 14 amino acids. The V gene's germline CDR1 is MGHDK and CDR2 SYGVNS.

The V and J genes are TRBV4-2 and TRBJ2-7; no DNA is available, so the TRBD1 call from TCRdb remains unchecked. The CDR3 has 14 residues. CDR1 is LGHNA, CDR2 YNFKEQ, per germline. The CDR3 spells CASSPPGETYEQYF.

The rearrangement uses TRBV29-1 and TRBJ2-1; the D gene TCRdb calls, TRBD2, cannot be checked with no DNA. The germline V gene has CDR1 SQVTM and CDR2 ANQGSEA. This CDR3 has 13 residues. The CDR3 spells CSSLLAGDNEQFF.

V is TRBV7-9 and J is TRBJ1-1; TCRdb selects TRBD1, and the lack of DNA leaves this call unchecked. CDR3 length equals 15 residues. Germline CDR1 is SEHNR and CDR2 is FQNEAQ (reference sequence). The CDR3: CASSGLDGDRGEAFF. Full variable domain (outside the CDR3, taken from reference TRBV7-9 and TRBJ1-1): DTGVSQNPRHKITKRGQNVTFRCDPISEHNRLYWYRQTLGQGPEFLTYFQNEAQLEKSRLLSDRFSAERPKGSFSTLEIQRTEQGDSAMYLCASSGLDGDRGEAFFGQGTRLTVV.

The chain recombines TRBV4-2 with TRBJ2-1. CDR3 size: 17 residues. The germline V gene encodes CDR1 LGHNA and CDR2 YNFKEQ. The CDR3 spells CASSQPDRGGSYNEQFF.

The chain employs TRBV7-9 and TRBJ1-1; the TCRdb call, TRBD1, lacks DNA for checking. Germline V gene sequence: CDR1 SEHNR, CDR2 FQNEAQ (reference sequence). CDR3 size: 15 residues. The CDR3 is CASSSGQGLNTEAFF.

This chain joins TRBV10-3 and TRBJ2-7; TCRdb designates TRBD2, a call that cannot be tested without DNA. CDR1 is ENHRY, CDR2 SYGVKD, per germline. CDR3 length: 15 amino acids. The chain's CDR3 is CAISGLAGEPYEQYF.

The rearrangement uses TRBV28 and TRBJ2-3; the D call from TCRdb, TRBD1, cannot be confirmed without DNA. This CDR3 region has 18 residues. The germline V gene encodes CDR1 MDHEN and CDR2 SYDVKM. The CDR3 region is CASSLPPGRAHRTDTQYF.